The table lists the clone carrying this TCR beta chain with a count of one. Its specificity is unknown. The authors ran a second PCR of roughly 7 to 11 cycles using a sample-barcoded 5' primer and a J-beta primer mix. TCRdb used MiXCR to reprocess the 5' RACE reads, holding one entry per CDR3 protein. Of 650,000 to 800,000 distinct CDR3 sequences in the sample, 44% are singletons; the top ten hold roughly 19%. These data originate in a study of blood T cells in healthy people across ages. Study observations and caveats: Estimated diversity that came from one million T cells was considered an underestimate.

Germline lookup yields CDR1 DFQATT and CDR2 SNEGSKA (reference sequence). The CDR3 extends over 13 amino acids. The V gene lost 0 bases and the J gene lost 9 bases, with 13 bases spanning the gap. This receptor was obtained from a man in his sixties in good health. The chain carries TRBV20-1 and TRBJ2-3; D possibly corresponds to TRBD2 (5 bases). What was sequenced was blood. The CDR3 region has the DNA TGCAGTGCTAGAGAGAGGGAAGGTAGGACGCAGTATTTT. It codes for CSAREREGRTQYF.